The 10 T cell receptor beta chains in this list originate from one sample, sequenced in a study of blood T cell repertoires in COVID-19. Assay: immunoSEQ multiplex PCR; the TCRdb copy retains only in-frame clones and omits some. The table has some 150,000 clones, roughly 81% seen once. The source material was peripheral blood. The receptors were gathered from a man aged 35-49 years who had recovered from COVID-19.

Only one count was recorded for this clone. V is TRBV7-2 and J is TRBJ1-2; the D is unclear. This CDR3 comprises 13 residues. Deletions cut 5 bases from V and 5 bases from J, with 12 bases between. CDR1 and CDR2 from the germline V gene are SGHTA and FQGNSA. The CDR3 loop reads CASSLPKAYGYTF. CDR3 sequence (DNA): TGTGCCAGCAGCCTTCCTAAAGCTTATGGCTACACCTTC.

CDR3 loop: CASSLFGQGKHGYTF. The CDR3 coding sequence is TGTGCCAGCAGCTTGTTTGGACAGGGAAAGCATGGCTACACCTTC. The rearrangement links TRBV5-5 to TRBJ1-2, with 8 bases that match TRBD1. Trimming removed 1 base from V and 6 bases from J; junction bases left unmatched: 8. The CDR3 is 15 residues long. Germline assignment: CDR1 SGHKS and CDR2 YYEKEE (reference sequence).

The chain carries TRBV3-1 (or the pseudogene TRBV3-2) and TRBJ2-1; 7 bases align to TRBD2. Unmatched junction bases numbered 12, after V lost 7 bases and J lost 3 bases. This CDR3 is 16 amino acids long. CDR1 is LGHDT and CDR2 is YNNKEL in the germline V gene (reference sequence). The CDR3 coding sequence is TGTGCCAGCAAACCCCGTATGGGGGGGAACTACAATGAGCAGTTCTTC. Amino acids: CASKPRMGGNYNEQFF.

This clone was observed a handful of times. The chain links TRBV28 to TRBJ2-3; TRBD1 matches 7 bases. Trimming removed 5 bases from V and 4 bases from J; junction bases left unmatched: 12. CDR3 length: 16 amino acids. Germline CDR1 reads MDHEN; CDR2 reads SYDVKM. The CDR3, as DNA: TGTGCCAGCAGTCACGGTTACAGGGGCCACGCAGATACGCAGTATTTT. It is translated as CASSHGYRGHADTQYF.

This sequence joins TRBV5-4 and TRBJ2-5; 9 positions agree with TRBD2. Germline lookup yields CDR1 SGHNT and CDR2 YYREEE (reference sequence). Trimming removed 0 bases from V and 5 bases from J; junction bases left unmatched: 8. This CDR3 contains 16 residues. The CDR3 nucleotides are TGTGCCAGCAGCTTGGCGGGGCGGGGGGGCCTTGAGACCCAGTACTTC. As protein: CASSLAGRGGLETQYF.

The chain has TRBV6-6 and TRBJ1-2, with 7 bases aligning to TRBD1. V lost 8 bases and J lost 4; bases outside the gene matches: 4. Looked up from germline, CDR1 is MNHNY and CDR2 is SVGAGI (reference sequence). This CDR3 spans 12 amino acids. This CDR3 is CASDRDAYGYTF. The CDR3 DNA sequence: TGTGCCAGCGACAGGGATGCCTATGGCTACACCTTC.

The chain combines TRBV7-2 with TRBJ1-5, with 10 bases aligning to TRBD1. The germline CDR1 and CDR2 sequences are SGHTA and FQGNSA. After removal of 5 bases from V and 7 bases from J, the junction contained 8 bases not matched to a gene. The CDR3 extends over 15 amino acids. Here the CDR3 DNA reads TGTGCCAGCAGCCCCGACAGGGACAGGGGACAGCCCCAGCATTTT. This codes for CASSPDRDRGQPQHF.

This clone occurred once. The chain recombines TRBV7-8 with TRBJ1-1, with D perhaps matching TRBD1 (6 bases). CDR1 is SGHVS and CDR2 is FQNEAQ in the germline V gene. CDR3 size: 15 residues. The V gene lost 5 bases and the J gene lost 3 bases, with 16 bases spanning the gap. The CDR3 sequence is CASSPEGGADTEAFF. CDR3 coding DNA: TGTGCCAGCAGCCCGGAGGGGGGGGCGGACACTGAAGCTTTCTTT. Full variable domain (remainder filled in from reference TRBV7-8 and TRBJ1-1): GAGVSQSPRYKVAKRGQDVALRCDPISGHVSLFWYQQALGQGPEFLTYFQNEAQLDKSGLPSDRFFAERPEGSVSTLKIQRTQQEDSAVYLCASSPEGGADTEAFFGQGTRLTVV.

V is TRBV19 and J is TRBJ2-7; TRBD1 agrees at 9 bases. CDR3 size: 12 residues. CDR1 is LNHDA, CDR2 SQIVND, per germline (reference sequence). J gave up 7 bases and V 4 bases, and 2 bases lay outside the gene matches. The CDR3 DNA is TGTGCCAGTAGTAAGACAGGGGGAGAGCAGTACTTC. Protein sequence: CASSKTGGEQYF.

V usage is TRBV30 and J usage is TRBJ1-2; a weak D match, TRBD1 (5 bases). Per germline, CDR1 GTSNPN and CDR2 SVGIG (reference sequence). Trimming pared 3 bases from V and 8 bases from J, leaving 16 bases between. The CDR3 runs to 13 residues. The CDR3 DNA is TGTGCCTGGAGCACCATCGAAAAGGGGGGCTACACCTTC. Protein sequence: CAWSTIEKGGYTF.